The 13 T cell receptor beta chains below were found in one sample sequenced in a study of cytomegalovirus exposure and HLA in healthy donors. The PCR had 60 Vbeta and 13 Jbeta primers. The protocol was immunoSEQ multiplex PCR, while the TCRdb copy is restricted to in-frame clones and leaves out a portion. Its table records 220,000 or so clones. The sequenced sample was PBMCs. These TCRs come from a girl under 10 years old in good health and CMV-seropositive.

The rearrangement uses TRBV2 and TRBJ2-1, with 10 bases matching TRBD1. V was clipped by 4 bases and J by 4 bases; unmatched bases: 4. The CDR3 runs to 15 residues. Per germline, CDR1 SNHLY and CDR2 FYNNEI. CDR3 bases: TGTGCCAGCAGTGGTGACAGGGGGCCGTACAATGAGCAGTTCTTC. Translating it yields CASSGDRGPYNEQFF.

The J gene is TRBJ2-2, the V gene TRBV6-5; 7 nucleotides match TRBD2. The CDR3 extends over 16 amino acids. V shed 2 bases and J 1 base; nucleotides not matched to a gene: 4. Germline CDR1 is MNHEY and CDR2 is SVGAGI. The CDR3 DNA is TGTGCCAGCAGTTACCGACAGCGGGAGAACACCGGGGAGCTGTTTTTT. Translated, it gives CASSYRQRENTGELFF.

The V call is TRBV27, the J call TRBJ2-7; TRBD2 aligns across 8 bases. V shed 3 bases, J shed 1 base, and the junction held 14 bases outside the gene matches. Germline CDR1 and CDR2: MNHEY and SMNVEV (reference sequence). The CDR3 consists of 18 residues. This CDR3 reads CASSFVSVSGLASYEQYF. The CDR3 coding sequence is TGTGCCAGCAGTTTTGTCTCGGTTTCAGGACTAGCTTCCTACGAGCAGTACTTC.

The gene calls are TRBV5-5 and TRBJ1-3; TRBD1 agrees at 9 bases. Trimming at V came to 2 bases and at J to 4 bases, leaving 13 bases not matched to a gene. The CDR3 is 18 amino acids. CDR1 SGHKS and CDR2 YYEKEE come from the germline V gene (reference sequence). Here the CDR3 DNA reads TGTGCCAGCAGCTTCGCGGCCGGGGGACAGGGTCAGGGAAACACCATATATTTT. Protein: CASSFAAGGQGQGNTIYF.

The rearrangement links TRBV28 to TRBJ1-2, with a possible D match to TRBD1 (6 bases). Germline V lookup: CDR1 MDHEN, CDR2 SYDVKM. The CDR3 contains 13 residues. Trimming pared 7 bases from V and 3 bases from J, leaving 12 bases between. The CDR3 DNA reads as TGTGCCAGCAAGACAGGTGGGGACTATGGCTACACCTTC. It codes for CASKTGGDYGYTF.

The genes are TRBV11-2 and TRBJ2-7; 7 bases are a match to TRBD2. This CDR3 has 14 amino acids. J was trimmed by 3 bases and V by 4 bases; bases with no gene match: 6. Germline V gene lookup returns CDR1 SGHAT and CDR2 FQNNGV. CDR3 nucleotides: TGTGCCAGCAGCTCATTCAGCGGGGACTACGAGCAGTACTTC. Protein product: CASSSFSGDYEQYF.

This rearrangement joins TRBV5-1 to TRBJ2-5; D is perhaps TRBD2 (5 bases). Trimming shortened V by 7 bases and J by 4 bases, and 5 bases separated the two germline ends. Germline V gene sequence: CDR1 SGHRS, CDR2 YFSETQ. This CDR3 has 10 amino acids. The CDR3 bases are TGCGCCAGCGCGGGAGAGACCCAGTACTTC. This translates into CASAGETQYF.

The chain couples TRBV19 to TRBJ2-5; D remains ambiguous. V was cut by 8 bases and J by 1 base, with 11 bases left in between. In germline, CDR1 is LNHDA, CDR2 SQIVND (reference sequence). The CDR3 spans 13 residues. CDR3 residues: CASSTTSQETQYF. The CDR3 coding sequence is TGTGCCAGTTCAACTACGAGCCAAGAGACCCAGTACTTC.

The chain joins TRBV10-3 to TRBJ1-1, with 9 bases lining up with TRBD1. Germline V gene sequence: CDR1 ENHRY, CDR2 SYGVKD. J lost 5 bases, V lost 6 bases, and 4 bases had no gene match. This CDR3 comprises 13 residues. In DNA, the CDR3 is TGTGCCATCAGCTCGACAGGGGGAACTGAAGCTTTCTTT. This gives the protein CAISSTGGTEAFF.

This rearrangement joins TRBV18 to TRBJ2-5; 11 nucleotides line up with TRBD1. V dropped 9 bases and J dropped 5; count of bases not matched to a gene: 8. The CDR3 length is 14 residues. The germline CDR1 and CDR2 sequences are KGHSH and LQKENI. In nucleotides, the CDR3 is TGTGCCAGTTTTCCGGACAGGGGGCTTGAGACCCAGTACTTC. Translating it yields CASFPDRGLETQYF.

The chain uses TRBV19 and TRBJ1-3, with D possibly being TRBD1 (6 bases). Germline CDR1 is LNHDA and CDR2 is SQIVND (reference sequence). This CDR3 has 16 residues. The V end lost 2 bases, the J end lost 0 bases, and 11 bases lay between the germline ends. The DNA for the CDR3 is TGTGCCAGTAGTATAAAAGACAGGATCTCTGGAAACACCATATATTTT. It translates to CASSIKDRISGNTIYF.

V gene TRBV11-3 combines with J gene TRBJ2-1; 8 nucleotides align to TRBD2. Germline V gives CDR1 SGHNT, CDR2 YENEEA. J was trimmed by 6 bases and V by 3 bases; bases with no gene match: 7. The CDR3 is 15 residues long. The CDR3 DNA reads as TGTGCCAGCAGCTTGGGCGGGGGGAGACCCAATGAGCAGTTCTTC. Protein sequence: CASSLGGGRPNEQFF.

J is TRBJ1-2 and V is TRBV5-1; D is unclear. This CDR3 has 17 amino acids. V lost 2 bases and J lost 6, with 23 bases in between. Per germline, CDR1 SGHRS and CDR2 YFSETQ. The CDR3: CASSFTGELTAFDGYTF. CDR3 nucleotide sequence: TGCGCCAGCAGCTTTACTGGGGAGCTAACAGCTTTCGATGGCTACACCTTC. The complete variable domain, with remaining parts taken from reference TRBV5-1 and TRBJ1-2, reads KAGVTQTPRYLIKTRGQQVTLSCSPISGHRSVSWYQQTPGQGLQFLFEYFSETQRNKGNFPGRFSGRQFSNSRSEMNVSTLELGDSALYLCASSFTGELTAFDGYTFGSGTRLTVV.